The 14 T cell receptor beta chains listed next were all sequenced from one sample in a study of metastatic and nonmetastatic thyroid tumors. TCRdb reassembled clones from the PCR reads with MiXCR. The sample lists 20,000 to 25,000 clones, around 16% occurring once. Ahead of thyroid surgery, no patient had received treatment of any kind. Sequencing input: blood. These receptors came from a female donor with papillary thyroid cancer or a benign thyroid nodule (not recorded which). Some clones in this sample may be carry-over from other donors' samples.

This clone has ten or more counts. The rearrangement links TRBV6-1 to TRBJ2-1; a possible D gene is TRBD2 (5 bases). Looked up from germline, CDR1 is MNHNS and CDR2 is SASEGT. Trimming shortened V by 6 bases and J by 3 bases, and 6 bases separated the two germline ends. CDR3 length: 12 residues. DNA of the CDR3: TGTGCCAGCAGCGACTACTACAATGAGCAGTTCTTC. Residues: CASSDYYNEQFF.

This clone was seen ten or more times. Other nucleotide sequences from this sample produce the same CDR3. This rearrangement joins TRBV3-1 to TRBJ2-1, with 8 bases matching TRBD2. This CDR3 is 15 amino acids long. The V gene end was trimmed by 4 bases and the J gene end by 6 bases; junction bases not matched to a gene: 8. Germline V lookup: CDR1 LGHDT, CDR2 YNNKEL (reference sequence). CDR3 in DNA: TGTGCCAGCAGCCGGCCCAGCGGGAGAGGCAATGAGCAGTTCTTC. Translation: CASSRPSGRGNEQFF.

This clone was detected many times. The chain combines TRBV20-1 with TRBJ1-2; tentatively, D is TRBD1 (5 bases). The CDR3 is 13 residues long. Trimming left V 1 base short and J 4 bases short, with 10 bases between. The germline gives CDR1 DFQATT, CDR2 SNEGSKA (reference sequence). The DNA for the CDR3 is TGCAGTGCTAGAGGGGGCAGAACCTATGGCTACACCTTC. This gives the protein CSARGGRTYGYTF.

The chain is built from TRBV30 and TRBJ1-4; a possible D gene is TRBD1 (6 bases). The CDR3 is 11 residues long. Germline CDR1 and CDR2: GTSNPN and SVGIG (reference sequence). Trimming cost V 5 bases and J 8 bases, with 9 bases left between them. The CDR3: CAWGDTEKLFF. The CDR3 DNA reads TGTGCCTGGGGGGACACCGAAAAACTGTTTTTT.

This clone was picked up many times. A much larger clone differs by one base, so this may be a read error. Within the sample, other DNA sequences also encode this same CDR3. The rearrangement links TRBV5-8 to TRBJ2-5; TRBD1 matches 12 bases. Germline loops: CDR1 SGHTS, CDR2 YDEGEE. The CDR3 has 16 residues. CDR3 protein: CAGSSGTGGYSETQYF. Written as DNA, the CDR3 is TGTGCCGGCAGCTCCGGGACAGGGGGCTATTCAGAGACCCAGTACTTC.

This clone was counted at least ten times. The chain links TRBV18 to TRBJ2-1; no clear D. Germline V CDR1 and CDR2: KGHSH, LQKENI. Trimming shortened V by 5 bases and J by 4 bases, and 6 bases separated the two germline ends. The CDR3 extends over 12 amino acids. CDR3 amino acids: CASSDRYNEQFF. The CDR3, as DNA: TGTGCCAGCTCAGATAGATACAATGAGCAGTTCTTC.

The rearrangement links TRBV20-1 to TRBJ1-5; tentative D call: TRBD1 (5 bases). CDR1 is DFQATT, CDR2 SNEGSKA, per germline (reference sequence). The CDR3 contains 12 residues. V gave up 1 base and J gave up 5 bases, with 6 bases separating them. The CDR3 protein is CSARGGDQPQHF. CDR3 DNA: TGCAGTGCTAGAGGGGGGGATCAGCCCCAGCATTTT.

This clone was seen at least ten times. Other DNA sequences from this sample encode an identical CDR3 as well. The rearrangement joins TRBV7-9 to TRBJ2-1, with 7 nucleotides matching TRBD2. Germline V gene sequence: CDR1 SEHNR, CDR2 FQNEAQ (reference sequence). This CDR3 comprises 14 residues. The J segment lost 6 bases and the V segment lost 2 bases, leaving 4 bases of the junction unmatched. The CDR3 spells CASSLRRESNEQFF. The CDR3 DNA is TGTGCCAGCAGCTTAAGGCGGGAGTCCAATGAGCAGTTCTTC.

This clone was counted ten times or more. The chain recombines TRBV28 with TRBJ1-1; 7 nucleotides match TRBD1. With 5 bases clipped from V and 5 bases from J, the junction kept 11 bases outside the gene matches. This CDR3 is built from 15 residues. Looked up from germline, CDR1 is MDHEN and CDR2 is SYDVKM. The CDR3 sequence: CASSHRDSLRTEAFF. The CDR3 DNA sequence: TGTGCCAGCAGTCACCGGGACAGCCTGAGGACTGAAGCTTTCTTT.

This clone is medium-sized within its sample. The chain recombines TRBV7-2 with TRBJ2-6, with TRBD2 identical over 8 bases. The CDR3 consists of 18 residues. Germline V gives CDR1 SGHTA, CDR2 FQGNSA. Losses at the gene ends were 4 bases for V and 2 bases for J; bases not matched to a gene: 10. CDR3 in DNA: TGTGCCAGCAGCTCCCGTTTTTTAGCGGGAACTGGGGCCAACGTCCTGACTTTC. It specifies CASSSRFLAGTGANVLTF.

This clone was seen repeatedly, ten times or more. This chain connects TRBV3-1 to TRBJ2-1; 10 bases line up with TRBD2. The CDR3 runs to 15 residues. J gave up 3 bases and V 4 bases, and 3 bases lay outside the gene matches. Germline CDR1 and CDR2: LGHDT and YNNKEL (reference sequence). CDR3 region: CASSPVAGGYNEQFF. CDR3 DNA sequence: TGTGCCAGCAGCCCCGTAGCGGGAGGCTACAATGAGCAGTTCTTC.

This clone showed up just a few times. Given a much more abundant clone one base away, this may be a read error. This chain connects TRBV29-1 to TRBJ1-1; maybe TRBD1 (5 bases). CDR3 length: 16 residues. Germline V gene sequence: CDR1 SQVTM, CDR2 ANQGSEA. The CDR3 region has the DNA TGCAACGTTGCCGGGAGGGCGGGACGGTTGAACACTGAAGCTTTCTTT. Amino acids: CNVAGRAGRLNTEAFF.

This clone was found many times. The genes are TRBV28 and TRBJ1-6; no firm D call. Germline-derived CDR1 and CDR2 are MDHEN and SYDVKM. The CDR3 runs 13 residues. V was clipped by 1 base and J by 10 bases, with 8 bases between them. The CDR3 DNA is TGTGCCAGCAGTTTATTGTCGGAGTCACCCCTCCACTTT. It translates to CASSLLSESPLHF. Variable domain in full (rest from reference TRBV28 and TRBJ1-6): DVKVTQSSRYLVKRTGEKVFLECVQDMDHENMFWYRQDPGLGLRLIYFSYDVKMKEKGDIPEGYSVSREKKERFSLILESASTNQTSMYLCASSLLSESPLHFGNGTRLTVT.

This clone has a count of ten or more. CDR3 DNA: TGTGCCAGCAGCCAAGGGTACAGGGGGCATGAGCAGTTCTTC. Translating it yields CASSQGYRGHEQFF. V usage is TRBV3-1 and J usage is TRBJ2-1; 9 bases line up with TRBD1. CDR1 is LGHDT, CDR2 YNNKEL, per germline (reference sequence). V trimming: 1 base; J trimming: 8 bases; junction bases outside the gene matches: 3. This CDR3 has 14 residues.